This TCR beta chain comes out of a study of cytomegalovirus exposure and HLA in healthy donors. Study details: Around 80 million unique TCR sequences came from HLA-typed donors in an early release.

The germline V gene has CDR1 MDHEN and CDR2 SYDVKM. The CDR3 loop spans 14 amino acids. After removal of 6 bases from V and 5 bases from J, the junction contained 4 bases not matched to a gene. PCR involved 60 Vbeta and 13 Jbeta primers. This table comes from immunoSEQ multiplex PCR, and its TCRdb copy is limited to in-frame clones, with some not included. The sample has about 120,000 clones; 55% to 80% are singletons. This sequence originates from a woman in her thirties in good health and CMV-seronegative. The specimen sequenced was PBMCs. The chain uses TRBV28 and TRBJ1-4; TRBD1 agrees at 9 bases. CDR3 region: CASSYRGRNEKLFF. The CDR3 DNA reads TGTGCCAGCAGCTACAGGGGGCGGAATGAAAAACTGTTTTTT.